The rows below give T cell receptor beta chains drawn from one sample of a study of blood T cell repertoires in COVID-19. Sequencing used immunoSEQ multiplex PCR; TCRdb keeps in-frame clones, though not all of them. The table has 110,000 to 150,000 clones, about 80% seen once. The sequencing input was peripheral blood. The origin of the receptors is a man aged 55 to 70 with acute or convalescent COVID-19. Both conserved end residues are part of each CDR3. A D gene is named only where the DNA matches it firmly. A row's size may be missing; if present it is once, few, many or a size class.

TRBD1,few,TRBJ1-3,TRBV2,TGTGCCAGCTTTGGCCCGGGACAGGGTTGGGATCCCTCTGGAAACACCATATATTTT,CASFGPGQGWDPSGNTIYF
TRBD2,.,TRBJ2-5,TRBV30,TGTGCCTGGAGTCCCTTGGGGGGGACAGAGACCCAGTACTTC,CAWSPLGGTETQYF
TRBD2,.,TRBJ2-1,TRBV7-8,TGTGCCAGCAGCCTTAGCGGGAGGGCCGGGTTACGCTACAATGAGCAGTTCTTC,CASSLSGRAGLRYNEQFF
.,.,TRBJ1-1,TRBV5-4,TGTGCCAGCAGCTTGGCCGGTCAGAACACTGAAGCTTTCTTT,CASSLAGQNTEAFF
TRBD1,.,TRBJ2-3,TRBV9,TGTGCCAGCAGCGCCCAGGGGACAGGGGGCATCGCAGATACGCAGTATTTT,CASSAQGTGGIADTQYF
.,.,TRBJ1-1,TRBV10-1,TGCGCCAGCAGACCCGTGGGGGGGGGTCGCACTGAAGCTTTCTTT,CASRPVGGGRTEAFF
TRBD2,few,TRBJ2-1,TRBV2,TGTGCCAGCAGGAGGACTAGCGGGAGCGGGTACAATGAGCAGTTCTTC,CASRRTSGSGYNEQFF
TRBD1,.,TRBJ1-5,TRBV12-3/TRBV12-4,TGTGCCAGCAGCCAGGGGGCAGGACAGCCCCAGCATTTT,CASSQGAGQPQHF
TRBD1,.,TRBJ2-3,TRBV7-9,TGTGCCAGCAGCTTGGGACAGGGGCCATCTACAGATACGCAGTATTTT,CASSLGQGPSTDTQYF
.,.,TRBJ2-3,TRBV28,TGTGCCAGCAGGGGGAGTCATACGCAGTATTTT,CASRGSHTQYF
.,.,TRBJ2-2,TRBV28,TGTGCCAGCAGTTTATCAGCGGGGAACACCGGGGAGCTGTTTTTT,CASSLSAGNTGELFF
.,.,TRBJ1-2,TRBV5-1,TGCGCCAGCAGCGACGCCGGGGGGTATGGCTACACCTTC,CASSDAGGYGYTF
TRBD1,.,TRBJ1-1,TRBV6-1,TGTGCCAGCAGTGATCCATCTGGGACAGGGCGCTTGAACACTGAAGCTTTCTTT,CASSDPSGTGRLNTEAFF
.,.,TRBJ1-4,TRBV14,TGTGCCAGCAGCGGAGGGTCTTGGAATGAAAAACTGTTTTTT,CASSGGSWNEKLFF
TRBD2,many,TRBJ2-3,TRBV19,TGTGCCAGTAGTATGAAAGCGGGAGGCGGGACAGATACGCAGTATTTT,CASSMKAGGGTDTQYF
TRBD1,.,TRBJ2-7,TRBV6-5,TGTGCCACCGGGACAGCCGAGTGGGAGCAGTACTTC,CATGTAEWEQYF
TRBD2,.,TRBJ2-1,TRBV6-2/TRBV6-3,TGTGCCAGCAGACCTAGCGGGAGGCCTATTAATGAGCAGTTCTTC,CASRPSGRPINEQFF
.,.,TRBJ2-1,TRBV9,TGTGCCAGCAGCACTGTCCCTTACAATGAGCAGTTCTTC,CASSTVPYNEQFF
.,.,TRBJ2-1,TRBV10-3,TGTGCCATCAGGACAGATAAAAGGGACAATGAGCAGTTCTTC,CAIRTDKRDNEQFF
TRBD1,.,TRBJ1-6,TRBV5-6,TGTGCCAGCAGCTCGGTAGCACAGGGGCCCAATTCACCCCTCCACTTT,CASSSVAQGPNSPLHF
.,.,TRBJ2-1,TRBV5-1,TGCGCCAGCAGCTTGGTTCTAGTAGGCAATGAGCAGTTCTTC,CASSLVLVGNEQFF
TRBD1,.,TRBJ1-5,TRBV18,TGTGCCAGCTCAACCGGGACAGGTTATAGCAATCAGCCCCAGCATTTT,CASSTGTGYSNQPQHF
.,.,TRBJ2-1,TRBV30,TGTGCCTGGAGTGTAGGCGGTTCAGCGGGTGAGCAGTTCTTC,CAWSVGGSAGEQFF
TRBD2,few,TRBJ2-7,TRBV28,TGTGCCAGCACCCTAACCGGGGCACTAGCGGGAGGTTCCTACGAGCAGTACTTC,CASTLTGALAGGSYEQYF
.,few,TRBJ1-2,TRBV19,TGTGCCAGTAGTATCGTGACAGGTGTCTTCACTGGCTACACCTTC,CASSIVTGVFTGYTF
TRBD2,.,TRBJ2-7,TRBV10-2,TGCGCCAGCAGTGCGCAACTAGCGGGAGTGGGCGAGCAGTACTTC,CASSAQLAGVGEQYF
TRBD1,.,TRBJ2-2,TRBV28,TGTGCCAGCAGTGCCCCGGGACAGGGGGGTTTCGGGGAGCTGTTTTTT,CASSAPGQGGFGELFF
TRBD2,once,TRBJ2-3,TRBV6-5,TGTGCCAGCAGTTACTCCCTAGTCGGGGGGGTAGATACGCAGTATTTT,CASSYSLVGGVDTQYF
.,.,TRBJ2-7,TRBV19,TGTGCCAGTAGTACCTTAGACAGCTCCTACGAGCAGTACTTC,CASSTLDSSYEQYF
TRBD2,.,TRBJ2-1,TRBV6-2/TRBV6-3,TGTGCCAGCAGTCTTCGGGCTAGCGGGAGCAATTTACGCGGCTACGAGCAGTTCTTC,CASSLRASGSNLRGYEQFF
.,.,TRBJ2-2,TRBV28,TGTGCCAGCAACCGGGGAATTGACACCGGGGAGCTGTTTTTT,CASNRGIDTGELFF
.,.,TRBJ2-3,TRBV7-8,TGTGCCAGCAGCCTATCTAGAGATACGCAGTATTTT,CASSLSRDTQYF
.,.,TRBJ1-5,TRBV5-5,TGTGCCAGCAGCCTACGGGATCAGCAGCCCCAGCATTTT,CASSLRDQQPQHF
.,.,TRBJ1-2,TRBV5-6,TGTGCCAGCAGCTTAGCGGGACCGAGTCTGATGAGCTACACCTTC,CASSLAGPSLMSYTF
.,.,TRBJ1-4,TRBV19,TGTGCCAGTAGTCCTCTCGGGTCTTCTAATGAAAAACTGTTTTTT,CASSPLGSSNEKLFF
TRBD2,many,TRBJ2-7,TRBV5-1,TGCGCCAGCAGCGGCGGGTCGCTAGCGGGAGGAGACGCGACTATATTGACCGTGCAGTACTTC,CASSGGSLAGGDATILTVQYF
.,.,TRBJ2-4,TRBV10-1,TGCGCCAGCAGAAAGGAGACCCCTCGGGGTATAGCCAAAAACATTCAGTACTTC,CASRKETPRGIAKNIQYF
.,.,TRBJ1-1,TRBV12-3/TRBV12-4,TGTGCCAGCAGTTTAATGAGGAACACTGAAGCTTTCTTT,CASSLMRNTEAFF
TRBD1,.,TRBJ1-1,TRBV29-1,TGCAGCGTAGCCGGACAGGGGAGCACTGAAGCTTTCTTT,CSVAGQGSTEAFF
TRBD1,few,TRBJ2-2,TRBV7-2,TGTGCCAGCAGCCCGGGACAGACGAACACCGGGGAGCTGTTTTTT,CASSPGQTNTGELFF
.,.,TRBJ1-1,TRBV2,TGTGCCAGCAGTGGCCCCCTACTTAACACTGAAGCTTTCTTT,CASSGPLLNTEAFF
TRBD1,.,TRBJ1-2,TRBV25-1,TGTGCCAGCAGTGCCTTTGTCGGACAGGGTTACGGCTACACCTTC,CASSAFVGQGYGYTF